These 27 T cell receptor beta chains originate from one sample sequenced in a study of blood T cells in healthy people across ages. A second PCR, run for about 7 to 11 cycles, used a sample-barcoded 5' primer plus a J-beta primer mix. TCRdb independently ran MiXCR on the 5' RACE reads; one entry per CDR3 protein. The sample lists about 540,000 distinct CDR3 sequences; nearly 25% were seen once. These data were also filed under a second study, of T cells of mothers and their children.

Sequencing was performed on blood. Receptor source: a boy aged 5-17 years in good health.

This clonotype was seen a handful of times. The CDR3 region has the DNA TGCAGTGCTAGTCCGGAGACGGGGCGGACCCAGTACTTC. Residues: CSASPETGRTQYF. J is TRBJ2-5 and V is TRBV20-1; D tentatively reads TRBD1 or TRBD2 (5 bases each). This CDR3 comprises 13 residues. Germline lookup yields CDR1 DFQATT and CDR2 SNEGSKA (reference sequence). The ends were cut back, 3 bases at V and 7 bases at J, with 15 bases in the middle.

This clonotype showed up just a few times. The CDR3 nucleotides read TGCAGTGCTAGAGACAGGTCAACTGGGGATGAGCAGTTCTTC. Translated, it gives CSARDRSTGDEQFF. The gene calls are TRBV20-1 and TRBJ2-1; D is undetermined. The germline gives CDR1 DFQATT, CDR2 SNEGSKA (reference sequence). V was cut by 0 bases and J by 8 bases, with 14 bases left in between. The CDR3 spans 14 residues.

J is TRBJ2-5 and V is TRBV21-1; TRBD2 is the table's D call, not checked against the DNA. TRBJ2-7 explains the end of the DNA better; the J call may be wrong. TRBV21-1 is marked as a pseudogene. There are 15 residues in the CDR3. The CDR3: CASNSTSGRWYEQYF. In nucleotides, the CDR3 is TGTGCCAGCAACTCGACTAGCGGGAGGTGGTACGAGCAGTACTTC.

This clonotype was recorded a few times. This chain joins TRBV6-6 and TRBJ2-3; TRBD2 agrees at 7 bases. CDR3 length equals 13 residues. J was trimmed by 1 base and V by 8 bases; bases with no gene match: 3. The germline V gene has CDR1 MNHNY and CDR2 SVGAGI (reference sequence). This CDR3 is CASVSGGTDTQYF. The CDR3 DNA follows: TGTGCCAGCGTAAGCGGGGGCACAGATACGCAGTATTTT.

The gene calls are TRBV5-1 and TRBJ2-2; 8 bases are shared with TRBD1. V lost 1 base, J lost 5 bases, and 16 bases stayed unmatched. The CDR3 is made up of 19 amino acids. Germline V CDR1 and CDR2: SGHRS, YFSETQ. The CDR3, as DNA: TGCGCCAGCAGCTTGAAGCCCAGGGGGCTAACCAGTGGTACCGGGGAGCTGTTTTTT. It translates to CASSLKPRGLTSGTGELFF.

CDR3 residues: CSARDVRMAGGGETQYF. CDR3 sequence (DNA): TGCAGTGCTAGAGATGTCCGTATGGCGGGGGGTGGCGAGACCCAGTACTTC. The genes are TRBV20-1 and TRBJ2-5; 8 nucleotides agree with TRBD2. Unmatched junction bases numbered 14, after V lost 0 bases and J lost 5 bases. Germline V gene sequence: CDR1 DFQATT, CDR2 SNEGSKA (reference sequence). CDR3 length: 17 amino acids.

The V and J genes are TRBV5-1 and TRBJ1-1; 8 bases are a match to TRBD1. Germline CDR1 SGHRS, CDR2 YFSETQ. CDR3 length: 16 residues. V lost 7 bases, J lost 3 bases, and 14 bases stayed unmatched. The chain's CDR3 is CASPGGRGRTDTEAFF. The CDR3, as DNA: TGCGCCAGCCCTGGGGGCAGGGGGCGCACAGACACTGAAGCTTTCTTT.

This chain links TRBV29-1 with TRBJ2-3, with 11 bases aligning to TRBD2. The junction had 11 bases not matched to a gene; V was cut back by 4 bases and J by 2 bases. CDR3 length: 17 amino acids. Per germline, CDR1 SQVTM and CDR2 ANQGSEA. CDR3 region: CSVVPWLAGGATDTQYF. The CDR3 region has the DNA TGCAGCGTTGTTCCCTGGCTAGCGGGGGGCGCCACAGATACGCAGTATTTT.

There are a few counts of this clonotype. The gene calls are TRBV29-1 and TRBJ1-2; the match to TRBD1 covers 9 bases. Per germline, CDR1 SQVTM and CDR2 ANQGSEA. CDR3 length: 18 residues. V shed 0 bases and J 3 bases; nucleotides not matched to a gene: 14. The CDR3 nucleotides are TGCAGCGTTGAAGATCGGAGGACAGGGGACACGGGGGACTATGGCTACACCTTC. It yields the protein CSVEDRRTGDTGDYGYTF.

The chain uses TRBV11-2 and TRBJ2-1; 8 positions agree with TRBD2. The J call may be incorrect, as the DNA end agrees better with TRBJ2-7. The CDR3 is 16 residues long. Germline V gene sequence: CDR1 SGHAT, CDR2 FQNNGV. CDR3: CASSLTWLAGPYEQYF. Here the CDR3 DNA reads TGTGCCAGCAGCTTAACATGGCTAGCGGGTCCTTACGAGCAGTACTTC.

This chain connects TRBV7-2 to TRBJ2-5; possible D gene TRBD1, 6 bases. CDR1 is SGHTA and CDR2 is FQGNSA in the germline V gene. The CDR3 is made up of 16 amino acids. The V and J ends lost 5 bases and 6 bases respectively, with 22 bases between them. In DNA form, the CDR3 reads TGTGCCAGCAGCCAGGGTGGGGGCAGGTTGGTAAAGACCCAGTACTTC. Protein product: CASSQGGGRLVKTQYF.

The rearrangement links TRBV12-3 or TRBV12-4 to TRBJ2-5; the match to TRBD1 covers 9 bases. V lost 2 bases and J lost 6; bases outside the gene matches: 10. This CDR3 spans 16 amino acids. The CDR3 protein is CASSLLLDRGFQTQYF. The CDR3 DNA reads as TGTGCCAGCAGTTTACTATTGGACAGGGGATTTCAGACCCAGTACTTC.

This clonotype was counted once. Its ends do not fully match the called genes, so a read error is possible. V is TRBV18 and J is TRBJ2-5; no clear D. The CDR3 contains 13 residues. Germline values: CDR1 KGHSH, CDR2 LQKENI. The CDR3 region has the DNA TGTGCCAGCTCACCCAGCAGGTCGGAGACCCAGTGCTTC. Its translation: CASSPSRSETQCF.

This clonotype occurred a few times. The chain employs TRBV7-6 and TRBJ2-5, with 13 bases lining up with TRBD2. Losses at the gene ends were 7 bases for V and 7 bases for J; bases not matched to a gene: 9. Germline values: CDR1 SGHVS, CDR2 FNYEAQ. This CDR3 is 15 amino acids long. The CDR3 DNA follows: TGTGCCAGCACCAGGACTAGCGGGGGTGGCGGGACCCAGTACTTC. Protein product: CASTRTSGGGGTQYF.

V usage is TRBV20-1 and J usage is TRBJ2-5; TRBD2 matches 8 bases. After removal of 2 bases from V and 11 bases from J, the junction contained 16 bases not matched to a gene. Germline V lookup: CDR1 DFQATT, CDR2 SNEGSKA (reference sequence). This CDR3 has 15 residues. In DNA form, the CDR3 reads TGCAGTGCTAGAAGCACCCGGGAGGGCCCAGCTCAGCAGTACTTC. Translation: CSARSTREGPAQQYF.

The sample holds many counts of this clonotype. The chain employs TRBV6-2 or TRBV6-3 and TRBJ2-5; possibly TRBD1 for D (5 bases). Germline V CDR1 and CDR2: MNHEY, SVGEGT. The V and J ends lost 4 bases and 5 bases respectively, with 11 bases between them. CDR3 length equals 13 residues. In nucleotides, the CDR3 is TGTGCCAGCAGTTCAGGGCTATGGGAGACCCAGTACTTC. This encodes CASSSGLWETQYF.

This clonotype occurred a few times. The chain recombines TRBV4-1 with TRBJ2-1; 10 nucleotides match TRBD2. This CDR3 contains 16 residues. Germline V gene data show CDR1 as MGHRA and CDR2 as YSYEKL. V was clipped by 3 bases and J by 5 bases; unmatched bases: 7. The CDR3 region is CASSHVWTSGDNEQFF. Here the CDR3 DNA reads TGCGCCAGCAGCCACGTTTGGACTAGCGGAGACAATGAGCAGTTCTTC.

The chain carries TRBV5-1 and TRBJ1-1; no reliable D call. In germline, CDR1 is SGHRS, CDR2 YFSETQ. V was clipped by 7 bases and J by 0 bases, with 10 bases between them. The CDR3 sequence is 13 residues long. The CDR3 loop reads CASGVRMNTEAFF. The CDR3 bases are TGCGCCAGCGGGGTAAGGATGAACACTGAAGCTTTCTTT.

The rearrangement joins TRBV15 to TRBJ2-1, with D unresolved. The V end was cut by 1 base, the J end by 9 bases, with 13 bases between. The CDR3 totals 14 residues. The V gene's germline CDR1 is LNHNV and CDR2 YYDKDF (reference sequence). Here the CDR3 reads CATSRGRLSPEQFF. The DNA of the CDR3 is TGTGCCACCAGCAGAGGCCGGTTAAGCCCTGAGCAGTTCTTC.

A single count supports this clonotype. The rearrangement uses TRBV7-6 and TRBJ2-5; D is undetermined. The J call may be mistaken, given a closer DNA end match to TRBJ2-1. The CDR3 runs 9 residues. Germline-derived CDR1 and CDR2 are SGHVS and FNYEAQ. The CDR3 DNA is TGTGCCAGCAGCTGGGAGCAGTTCTTC. Amino acid sequence: CASSWEQFF.

The chain recombines TRBV28 with TRBJ1-2; unclear D gene. In germline, CDR1 is MDHEN, CDR2 SYDVKM. This CDR3 contains 13 residues. Trimming shortened V by 2 bases and J by 4 bases, and 8 bases separated the two germline ends. For the CDR3, the DNA is TGTGCCAGCAGTTTAACTTCCACCTATGGCTACACCTTC. Its protein product is CASSLTSTYGYTF.

The chain couples TRBV5-1 to TRBJ1-5; the match to TRBD1 covers 9 bases. Per germline, CDR1 SGHRS and CDR2 YFSETQ. Trimming cost V 0 bases and J 3 bases; bases outside gene matches: 1. The CDR3 is made up of 15 amino acids. CDR3 region: CASSLDRGLNQPQHF. As DNA, the CDR3 is TGCGCCAGCAGCTTGGACAGGGGGCTCAATCAGCCCCAGCATTTT.

Only a few counts were recorded for this clonotype. The chain carries TRBV20-1 and TRBJ2-5; either TRBD1 or TRBD2 may fit D (5 bases each). The J call is doubtful: the DNA matches TRBJ2-1 better. This CDR3 has 15 amino acids. Germline V gives CDR1 DFQATT, CDR2 SNEGSKA (reference sequence). The CDR3 coding sequence is TGCAGTGCTAGTCGGGACCCGCTGCGGAGGAATGAGCAGTTCTTC. Protein: CSASRDPLRRNEQFF.

The rearrangement joins TRBV7-9 to TRBJ2-2; TRBD1 is a possible D gene (6 bases). CDR1 is SEHNR and CDR2 is FQNEAQ in the germline V gene (reference sequence). The CDR3 contains 13 residues. V lost 5 bases and J 11 bases, leaving 15 bases between the germline ends. The CDR3 coding sequence is TGTGCCAGCAGCCGACAGGTTTCGGTAGAGCTGTTTTTT. Amino acid sequence: CASSRQVSVELFF. The full variable domain, its missing parts supplied by reference TRBV7-9 and TRBJ2-2, is DTGVSQNPRHKITKRGQNVTFRCDPISEHNRLYWYRQTLGQGPEFLTYFQNEAQLEKSRLLSDRFSAERPKGSFSTLEIQRTEQGDSAMYLCASSRQVSVELFFGEGSRLTVL.

This clonotype has more than one count but fewer than ten. J is TRBJ2-5 and V is TRBV28; a possible D gene is TRBD1 (5 bases). The DNA matches TRBJ2-7 better at its end, which makes the J call doubtful. Germline assignment: CDR1 MDHEN and CDR2 SYDVKM. There are 11 residues in the CDR3. CDR3 amino acids: CASSLQGEQYF. CDR3 sequence (DNA): TGTGCCAGCAGTTTACAGGGCGAGCAGTACTTC.

The CDR3 loop is CASSYYGANEQYF. The CDR3 DNA follows: TGTGCCAGCAGTTACTACGGCGCTAACGAGCAGTACTTC. The chain is built from TRBV6-6 and TRBJ2-7; D gene ambiguous. V was pared by 1 base and J by 5 bases, with 9 bases between. The CDR3 is 13 amino acids. CDR1 is MNHNY and CDR2 is SVGAGI in the germline V gene (reference sequence).

V usage is TRBV12-3 or TRBV12-4 and J usage is TRBJ2-7; D is unclear. V was trimmed by 1 base and J by 2 bases, leaving 6 bases between them. The CDR3 runs 13 residues. The CDR3 spells CASSLGDPYEQYF. In DNA, the CDR3 is TGTGCCAGCAGTTTAGGGGATCCCTACGAGCAGTACTTC.